This TCR beta chain is from a study of blood T cell repertoires in COVID-19. Looking at the study overall: The United States, Italy and Spain were the sources of the acute and convalescent COVID-19 samples. Sources were T cells, B-cell-depleted T cells, or PBMCs; the material itself was cDNA or gDNA.

Seattle participants joined during active infection and were tracked over time. In the original workflow: Amplification with reference gene primers provided the estimates of nucleated cell counts. Generated by immunoSEQ multiplex PCR, the TCRdb table keeps only in-frame clones and is missing some. That table is the source of V, J and clone size, and D and trimming were worked out from the DNA. The sample contains 200,000 to 250,000 clones, roughly 83% of which appear only once. This clone was detected only once. V lost 4 bases and J lost 5, with 17 bases in between. The CDR3 is 16 residues long. Germline CDR1 is KGHSH and CDR2 is LQKENI.

J is TRBJ2-2 and V is TRBV18; possible D gene TRBD2, 6 bases. The clonotype comes from a woman at least 80 years old with COVID-19, enrolled during active disease. The sequenced material came from peripheral blood. CDR3 DNA: TGTGCCAGCTCACGCGACAGACCGGGGGAAACCGGGGAGCTGTTTTTT. Its translation is CASSRDRPGETGELFF.